A selection of T cell receptor beta chains follows, all from one sample in a study of cytomegalovirus exposure and HLA in healthy donors. Profiled with immunoSEQ multiplex PCR; TCRdb holds only in-frame clones, not every one. Among 150,000 or so clones, about four fifths were seen once, and the ten largest hold approximately 3%. Specimen: PBMCs. Receptors were obtained from a man between 18 and 35 years old in good health and CMV-seronegative. CDR3s include the opening cysteine and the closing phenylalanine or tryptophan. A D gene is named only where the DNA matches it firmly. Rows give clone size only sometimes, using once, few, many, or a class for an expanded clone.

clone size	V gene	D gene	J gene	CDR3 protein	CDR3 DNA
few	TRBV9	NA	TRBJ1-5	CASSETGSNQPQHF	TGTGCCAGCAGCGAGACAGGTAGCAATCAGCCCCAGCATTTT
NA	TRBV5-5	NA	TRBJ2-7	CASSLASYEQYF	TGTGCCAGCAGCTTGGCGTCCTACGAGCAGTACTTC
NA	TRBV30	NA	TRBJ2-7	CAWSTGVYEQYF	TGTGCCTGGAGTACGGGGGTCTACGAGCAGTACTTC
NA	TRBV19	TRBD1	TRBJ1-5	CASSMGQYSNQPQHF	TGTGCCAGTAGTATGGGACAGTATAGCAATCAGCCCCAGCATTTT
NA	TRBV5-1	TRBD1	TRBJ1-1	CASSIRTGGKNTEAFF	TGCGCCAGCAGCATTCGGACAGGGGGCAAGAACACTGAAGCTTTCTTT
NA	TRBV5-6	TRBD1	TRBJ2-7	CASSPMNQGETYEQYF	TGTGCCAGCAGCCCTATGAACCAGGGGGAAACCTACGAGCAGTACTTC
few	TRBV10-1	NA	TRBJ2-3	CASRRASTDTQYF	TGCGCCAGCAGGAGAGCTAGCACAGATACGCAGTATTTT
few	TRBV6-4	TRBD1	TRBJ2-5	CASSRGRGETQYF	TGTGCCAGCAGCAGGGGGAGAGGAGAGACCCAGTACTTC
NA	TRBV5-1	NA	TRBJ1-1	CASSLGRQAAFATEAFF	TGCGCCAGCAGCTTGGGACGGCAGGCCGCGTTCGCCACTGAAGCTTTCTTT
NA	TRBV11-2	TRBD1	TRBJ2-7	CASSFGQAYEQYF	TGTGCCAGCAGCTTCGGACAGGCCTACGAGCAGTACTTC
NA	TRBV10-3	TRBD2	TRBJ2-2	CAISWISGGTSTGELFF	TGTGCCATCAGCTGGATTAGCGGGGGGACGAGCACCGGGGAGCTGTTTTTT
NA	TRBV10-3	NA	TRBJ1-4	CAISDTQSGGGEKLFF	TGTGCCATCAGTGATACCCAGTCGGGCGGCGGGGAAAAACTGTTTTTT
NA	TRBV11-1	NA	TRBJ2-5	CASSLVAGIQETQYF	TGTGCCAGCAGCTTAGTGGCGGGGATCCAAGAGACCCAGTACTTC
NA	TRBV9	TRBD2	TRBJ2-3	CASSVSGVADRQYF	TGTGCCAGCAGCGTTAGCGGGGTTGCAGATAGGCAGTATTTT
NA	TRBV5-8	NA	TRBJ1-2	CASSPDIRYGYTF	TGTGCCAGCAGTCCAGACATCCGCTATGGCTACACCTTC
NA	TRBV7-2	TRBD2	TRBJ2-1	CASSFETSEQFF	TGTGCCAGCAGCTTCGAGACTAGCGAGCAGTTCTTC